These 21 T cell receptor beta chains share one sample of origin, sequenced in a study of shared clonotypes between healthy human individuals. Repertoires were generated with immunoSEQ multiplex PCR, while TCRdb's copy carries only in-frame clones and drops some. The repertoire holds 2 million to 2.5 million clones, with 92% as singletons. What was sequenced was naive CD4+ T cells from PBMCs. This sample's subset: CD45RA+ positively selected. Source of these receptors: a man in his late teens or twenties in good health. Some clones in this sample may be carry-over from other donors' samples.

The chain employs TRBV21-1 and TRBJ2-1; the tabulated D call, TRBD2, remains unverified against the DNA. TRBV21-1 is described as a pseudogene. The CDR3 consists of 14 residues. CDR3 nucleotide sequence: TGTGCCAGCAGAAGTCGGGACTCCCACAATGAGCAGTTCTTC. It is translated as CASRSRDSHNEQFF.

The genes are TRBV7-9 and TRBJ1-1; D may be TRBD1 (6 bases). The germline V and J ends were trimmed by 4 bases and 2 bases, with 14 bases remaining between them. The CDR3 runs to 15 residues. Germline CDR1 is SEHNR and CDR2 is FQNEAQ (reference sequence). CDR3 region: CASSSWDTQNTEAFF. The CDR3 DNA follows: TGTGCCAGCAGCTCCTGGGACACCCAAAACACTGAAGCTTTCTTT.

The gene calls are TRBV28 and TRBJ2-7, with 7 bases fitting TRBD2. This CDR3 is 16 amino acids long. Per germline, CDR1 MDHEN and CDR2 SYDVKM. V lost 6 bases and J lost 4; bases outside the gene matches: 15. CDR3: CASRQTSLASGYEQYF. In nucleotides, the CDR3 is TGTGCCAGCAGACAAACATCATTGGCTAGCGGTTACGAGCAGTACTTC.

The V and J genes are TRBV19 and TRBJ1-5; 7 bases map to TRBD1. The CDR3 has 13 residues. V shed 7 bases, J shed 4 bases, and the junction held 4 bases outside the gene matches. Germline V gene lookup returns CDR1 LNHDA and CDR2 SQIVND (reference sequence). CDR3 loop: CASTGQRNQPQHF. In nucleotides, the CDR3 is TGTGCCAGTACGGGACAGCGAAATCAGCCCCAGCATTTT.

The chain employs TRBV29-1 and TRBJ1-2, with D perhaps TRBD1 (6 bases). Germline assignment: CDR1 SQVTM and CDR2 ANQGSEA. The CDR3 length is 12 residues. V was pared by 6 bases and J by 4 bases, with 12 bases between. The CDR3 sequence is CSVLRTVYGYTF. The CDR3 region has the DNA TGCAGCGTACTGAGGACAGTCTATGGCTACACCTTC.

This clone was recorded only once. The sample has other DNA sequences that encode this CDR3 too. The chain couples TRBV7-3 to TRBJ2-1; D is undetermined. The CDR3 extends over 16 amino acids. Germline lookup yields CDR1 SGHTA and CDR2 FQGTGA. The V gene lost 1 base and the J gene lost 2 bases, with 12 bases spanning the gap. CDR3 residues: CASSLRSGATYNEQFF. The CDR3 DNA reads TGTGCCAGCAGCTTAAGGTCAGGCGCCACCTACAATGAGCAGTTCTTC.

This sequence joins TRBV10-2 and TRBJ2-6; D possibly corresponds to TRBD1 (5 bases). The CDR3 sequence is 14 residues long. The V gene lost 7 bases and the J gene lost 2 bases, with 9 bases spanning the gap. CDR1 and CDR2 from the germline V gene are WSHSY and SAAADI. CDR3 nucleotides: TGCGCCAGCACGGACATACCTGGGGCCAACGTCCTGACTTTC. Encoded protein: CASTDIPGANVLTF.

Notes on this clone: Other DNA sequences from this sample encode an identical CDR3 as well. J is TRBJ2-1 and V is TRBV7-9; D is ambiguous. V dropped 2 bases and J dropped 9 bases, with 2 bases sitting between them. Germline-derived CDR1 and CDR2 are SEHNR and FQNEAQ (reference sequence). The CDR3 extends over 10 amino acids. CDR3 coding DNA: TGTGCCAGCAGCTTATTTGAGCAGTTCTTC. It translates to CASSLFEQFF.

The chain carries TRBV28 and TRBJ2-1; 8 bases are a match to TRBD2. This CDR3 region has 18 residues. V was clipped by 3 bases and J by 9 bases; unmatched bases: 19. Germline V CDR1 and CDR2: MDHEN, SYDVKM. CDR3 nucleotides: TGTGCCAGCAGTTTGACCCCGCGGGAGCGGGAGCCAGGGACTGAGCAGTTCTTC. Encoded protein: CASSLTPREREPGTEQFF.

This rearrangement joins TRBV19 to TRBJ1-2, with unresolved D. The CDR3 runs to 12 residues. CDR1 and CDR2 from the germline V gene are LNHDA and SQIVND (reference sequence). V was cut by 3 bases and J by 7 bases, with 9 bases left in between. The DNA of the CDR3 is TGTGCCAGTAGTATTTCGAGGCTTGGCTACACCTTC. As protein: CASSISRLGYTF.

V and J are TRBV29-1 and TRBJ2-1; the match to TRBD2 covers 8 bases. V lost 3 bases to trimming and J lost 6 bases; unmatched junction nucleotides: 13. The CDR3 sequence is 16 residues long. In germline, CDR1 is SQVTM, CDR2 ANQGSEA. CDR3 sequence: CSVDGRVGRAPNEQFF. CDR3 nucleotide sequence: TGCAGCGTTGACGGGAGAGTCGGGAGGGCACCCAATGAGCAGTTCTTC.

On this clone: The same CDR3 is also encoded by other DNA sequences in this sample. The chain combines TRBV7-7 with TRBJ2-5; 15 nucleotides match TRBD2. This CDR3 comprises 16 residues. J gave up 2 bases and V 4 bases, and 2 bases lay outside the gene matches. Germline loops: CDR1 SSHAT, CDR2 FNYEAQ (reference sequence). As DNA, the CDR3 is TGTGCCAGCAGCTCGGGACTAGCGGGAGGTCAAGAGACCCAGTACTTC. This encodes CASSSGLAGGQETQYF.

The chain is built from TRBV11-2 and TRBJ2-3; no reliable D call. The CDR3 totals 14 residues. The germline V and J ends were trimmed by 5 bases and 9 bases, with 18 bases remaining between them. Germline loops: CDR1 SGHAT, CDR2 FQNNGV. The CDR3 loop reads CASSPTVSELTQYF. CDR3 bases: TGTGCCAGCAGCCCTACGGTGTCAGAACTAACGCAGTATTTT.

A single count supports this clone. The rearrangement joins TRBV7-9 to TRBJ1-2, with TRBD1 as a possible D gene (6 bases). Germline CDR1 reads SEHNR; CDR2 reads FQNEAQ (reference sequence). The germline V and J ends were trimmed by 5 bases and 8 bases, with 12 bases remaining between them. The CDR3 has 12 residues. The CDR3 protein is CASSDYRDGYTF. CDR3 DNA: TGTGCCAGCAGCGACTACAGGGACGGCTACACCTTC.

Here the CDR3 DNA reads TGTGCCAGCACCCGGGACAGGGTCAGCAATCAGCCCCAGCATTTT. Amino acid sequence: CASTRDRVSNQPQHF. V and J are TRBV6-1 and TRBJ1-5; the match to TRBD1 covers 9 bases. V gave up 7 bases and J gave up 1 base; unmatched junction bases: 5. CDR3 length: 15 residues. The V gene's germline CDR1 is MNHNS and CDR2 SASEGT.

The CDR3 bases are TGCGCCAGCAGCTTCCCTCCCTCTATAGCGGGAGGCACAGAGACCCAGTACTTC. Protein product: CASSFPPSIAGGTETQYF. V and J are TRBV5-1 and TRBJ2-5; 10 nucleotides agree with TRBD2. Germline-derived CDR1 and CDR2 are SGHRS and YFSETQ. CDR3 length: 18 amino acids. The junction had 14 bases not matched to a gene; V was cut back by 2 bases and J by 4 bases.

This rearrangement joins TRBV18 to TRBJ1-1, with D unclear. This CDR3 contains 15 residues. The V gene's germline CDR1 is KGHSH and CDR2 LQKENI. V gave up 3 bases and J gave up 3 bases, with 14 bases separating them. The CDR3 DNA reads as TGTGCCAGCTCACCCGGGCAGACCACCTACACTGAAGCTTTCTTT. It encodes CASSPGQTTYTEAFF.

The gene calls are TRBV4-3 and TRBJ1-4; TRBD1 is a possible D gene (6 bases). The V end was cut by 1 base, the J end by 5 bases, with 14 bases between. This CDR3 contains 16 residues. The germline V gene has CDR1 LGHNA and CDR2 YSLEER. Written as DNA, the CDR3 is TGCGCCAGCAGCCAAGCCATACAGGGAGGGAATGAAAAACTGTTTTTT. It is translated as CASSQAIQGGNEKLFF.

J is TRBJ2-3 and V is TRBV28, with 9 nucleotides matching TRBD2. This CDR3 comprises 13 residues. Losses at the gene ends were 8 bases for V and 2 bases for J; bases not matched to a gene: 2. The germline V gene has CDR1 MDHEN and CDR2 SYDVKM. For the CDR3, the DNA is TGTGCCAGCGAGCGGGAGGCCACAGATACGCAGTATTTT. This encodes CASEREATDTQYF.

The gene calls are TRBV27 and TRBJ1-5; 7 bases map to TRBD1. The CDR3 sequence is 13 residues long. V trimming: 10 bases; J trimming: 4 bases; junction bases outside the gene matches: 7. Per germline, CDR1 MNHEY and CDR2 SMNVEV (reference sequence). The CDR3 reads CATRDRPNQPQHF. CDR3 in DNA: TGTGCCACCCGGGACAGACCTAATCAGCCCCAGCATTTT.

The chain combines TRBV30 with TRBJ1-5; D remains ambiguous. Germline V CDR1 and CDR2: GTSNPN, SVGIG (reference sequence). This CDR3 region has 13 residues. The V and J ends lost 2 bases and 2 bases respectively, with 7 bases between them. This CDR3 is CAWSYLGNQPQHF. The CDR3 coding sequence is TGTGCCTGGAGTTACCTTGGCAATCAGCCCCAGCATTTT.